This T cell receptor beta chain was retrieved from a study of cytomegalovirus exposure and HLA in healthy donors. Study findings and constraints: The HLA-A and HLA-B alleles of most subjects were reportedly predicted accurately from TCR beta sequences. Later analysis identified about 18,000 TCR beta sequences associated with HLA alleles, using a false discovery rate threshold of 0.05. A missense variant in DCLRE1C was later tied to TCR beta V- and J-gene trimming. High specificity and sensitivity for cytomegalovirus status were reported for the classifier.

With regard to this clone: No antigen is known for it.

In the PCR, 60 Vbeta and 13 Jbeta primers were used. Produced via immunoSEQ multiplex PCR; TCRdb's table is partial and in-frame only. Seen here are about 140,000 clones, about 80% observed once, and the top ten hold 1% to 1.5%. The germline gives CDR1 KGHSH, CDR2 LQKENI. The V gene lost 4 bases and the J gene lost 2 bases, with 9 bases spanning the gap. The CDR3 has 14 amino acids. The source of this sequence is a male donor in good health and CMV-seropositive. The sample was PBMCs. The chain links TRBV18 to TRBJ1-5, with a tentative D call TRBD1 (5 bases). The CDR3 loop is CASSLDRGNQPQHF. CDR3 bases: TGTGCCAGCTCACTAGACAGAGGCAATCAGCCCCAGCATTTT.